This TCR beta chain came from a study of read filtering for tumor transcriptome and immune sequencing (dated by TCRdb to 2020 to 2021). Describing the broader study: The cohort had roughly 17 male and 14 female patients with a mean age of about 71 years, ranging from roughly 47 to 85. Per sample, about 4.05 to 11 million TCR-region mapped reads were obtained with IR-seq, compared with only roughly 80 to 1,300 with RNA-seq. One of the main goals was to work out a read-filtering strategy for immune repertoire data, in particular whether clonotypes backed by only a single read should be removed. After DNase treatment, whole-transcriptome libraries were prepared with the TruSeq RNA Access Library Prep Kit. By revised international staging, roughly 8 patients were R-ISS I, 16 were R-ISS II and 6 or 7 were R-ISS III. Using the same bone marrow samples, the study ran both targeted immune repertoire sequencing and bulk whole-transcriptome sequencing and then compared the TCR repertoires from each method.

Beyond this particular receptor, the publication reports: Clonotypes were captured by IR-seq at much higher depth and more reliably than by RNA-seq, and smaller IR-seq throughput was sufficient for identification of most shared clonotypes. Removing single-read clonotypes increased the correlation between IR-seq and RNA-seq shared clonotype proportions. Rather than purified T cells, the sorted CD138-negative fraction was a mixed bone marrow immune population. Single-read clonotypes made up roughly 82% of clonotypes but only 3.5% to 4.5% of total reads in IR-seq, compared with roughly 70% of clonotypes and about 44% of reads in RNA-seq.

Every patient had bone marrow sampled at the time of active disease. Ficoll-Hypaque density gradient centrifugation was used to isolate bone marrow mononuclear cells. Myeloma plasma cells were removed and CD138-negative cells were obtained by negative selection following labeling with CD138 magnetic microbeads on a MACS separator. Purity of the isolated cells was checked by flow cytometry on an Attune NxT using CD138 antibodies. Total RNA was extracted using TRIzol reagent and was quantified on a NanoDrop spectrophotometer. Paired RNA-seq and IR-seq were performed on the CD138-negative bone marrow sample of each patient. TCR libraries were constructed from approximately 360 ng RNA using the Immunoverse kit, and molecular barcoded adaptors covering alpha/delta and beta/gamma chains were employed. TCR library preparation used the same RNA that was used for transcriptome sequencing. An Illumina HiSeq 4000 with 2 x 150 cycles was used to sequence the TCR libraries. The authors' analysis ran thus. TCR reads were aligned to human V, D, J and C references and assembled into CDR3 clonotypes with MiXCR, including quality filtering and error correction. The tcR package in R was used for analysis of clonotype counts and gene usage diversity. For inspection of raw mapping reads, RNA-seq reads were mapped by STAR aligner version 2.5.3a onto GRCh37 of the human genome. To test the effect of sequencing depth on detected clonotypes, IR-seq fastq files were randomly downsampled using Seqtk 1.3. TCRdb reprocessing: public reads trimmed at Q25 with fastp, clones called with MiXCR, in-frame beta chains kept. Duplicate CDR3 protein sequences are folded into a single record with the most common DNA and genes. TCRdb, not the original authors, processed these V and J calls. The sample yields about 130,000 distinct CDR3 sequences; under 15% were counted once. Around 10% of the sample rests with the top ten.

The CDR3 spans 15 residues, from the cysteine through the phenylalanine. Left in the record is the CDR3 DNA by itself, 45 bases read in frame from the first base. V is cut by 6 bases and J by 0 bases, and the space between the germline ends is 14 bases. CDR1 and CDR2 (MNHEY, SVGAGI) derive from the germline V gene. This clonotype was recorded many times. The specificity of this receptor is unknown. The sample holds no much larger clone one base away, and base qualities are not on file. The TCR was taken from a donor at least 40 years old with multiple myeloma. The V and J segments used are TRBV6-5 and TRBJ2-5; TRBD2 is possibly the D segment (5 matching bases). Sample: a population of CD138-negative cells sorted from bone marrow. This specimen's cell subset or site label, interpreted: bone marrow mononuclear cells depleted of CD138+ plasma/myeloma cells by negative magnetic selection. The nucleotides are TGTGCCAGCAGAACCAGAGCGGAGTACCAAGAGACCCAGTACTTC. Translated, this is CASRTRAEYQETQYF.